Listed below are T cell receptor beta chains from one sample, sequenced in a study of regulatory T cells in long-lasting Graves disease. MiXCR, applied by TCRdb to the multiplex PCR reads, yields one record per CDR3 protein. The sample includes around 420,000 distinct CDR3 sequences, 15% of them seen just once. Material: peripheral blood mononuclear cells (PBMCs), obtained at new diagnosis, from a patient treated with antithyroid drugs. These receptors originate from a female donor with Graves disease. Both conserved end residues are part of each CDR3. D genes are given only for firm matches. The size of a clone is reported for some rows only, either as once, few or many, or as a class for expanded clones.

DNA | CDR3 | size | V | D | J
TGTGCCAGCAGCTTATGGGGCCGGCGGGATAAACAAGGCTACGAGCAGTACTTC | CASSLWGRRDKQGYEQYF | many | TRBV13 | . | TRBJ2-7
TGTGCCAGCAGCTTACAGGTGACAGGGGCCAACGTCCTGACTTTC | CASSLQVTGANVLTF | few | TRBV7-2 | . | TRBJ2-6
TGTGCCAGCAGTTTCACGATAGCGGGGTACAATGAGCAGTTCTTC | CASSFTIAGYNEQFF | . | TRBV27 | TRBD2 | TRBJ2-1
TGTGCCAGCAGCTATCTAAGGGGGAGCACAGATACGCAGTATTTT | CASSYLRGSTDTQYF | many | TRBV11-2 | . | TRBJ2-3
TGTGCCAGTAGTATATCGGGGACCGCCGGGGAGCTGTTTTTT | CASSISGTAGELFF | few | TRBV19 | . | TRBJ2-2
TGTGCCAGCAGCCAAGATCTGCGGGGGGGTCAAGAGACCCAGTACTTC | CASSQDLRGGQETQYF | many | TRBV3-1 | TRBD2 | TRBJ2-5
TGTGCCAGCAGCAGTCAGACAGGGGGCGTAGATACGCAGTATTTT | CASSSQTGGVDTQYF | once | TRBV7-2 | TRBD1 | TRBJ2-3
TGCGCCCCCAAAGACAGGGGTGCAGATACGCAGTATTTT | CAPKDRGADTQYF | . | TRBV5-1 | TRBD1 | TRBJ2-3
TGCAGTGCTAGAGTCCTGGGCAAGAAGACCCAGTACTTC | CSARVLGKKTQYF | many | TRBV20-1 | . | TRBJ2-5
TGTGCCTGGAGAATCAGGGGGCACGGGAGCACTGAAGCTTTCTTT | CAWRIRGHGSTEAFF | many | TRBV30 | TRBD1 | TRBJ1-1
TGTGCCAGCAGTTTGTCTCACAGTGACGAGCAGTACTTC | CASSLSHSDEQYF | many | TRBV28 | . | TRBJ2-7
TGCAGTGCTACATCCGGACTAGCGGAAGGCACAGATACGCAGTATTTT | CSATSGLAEGTDTQYF | many | TRBV20-1 | TRBD2 | TRBJ2-3
TGTGCCAGCACCTCTGTGGGCGGAGGGGGTGGGGAGCAGTACTTC | CASTSVGGGGGEQYF | many | TRBV28 | . | TRBJ2-7
TGTGCCAGTAGTATACTGGCAGGGACTAATGAAAAACTGTTTTTT | CASSILAGTNEKLFF | few | TRBV19 | . | TRBJ1-4
TGTGCCAGCAGCCTCCCAAGGGGGGACTATGGCTACACCTTC | CASSLPRGDYGYTF | . | TRBV5-5 | . | TRBJ1-2
TGCAGTGCTGCAGGGAATGGCTACACCTTC | CSAAGNGYTF | many | TRBV20-1 | . | TRBJ1-2
TGCGCCAGCAGCTTGTCATCCCATGAGCAGTTCTTC | CASSLSSHEQFF | many | TRBV5-1 | . | TRBJ2-1
TGCAGTGCTAGAGATGTGGCTAGCGGTGGCACAGATACGCAGTATTTT | CSARDVASGGTDTQYF | many | TRBV20-1 | TRBD2 | TRBJ2-3
TGCAGTGCACCCACGGCTACCTACGAGCAGTACTTC | CSAPTATYEQYF | many | TRBV20-1 | . | TRBJ2-7
TGTGCTAGTGGCTACCAGGGGCGCACAGATACGCAGTATTTT | CASGYQGRTDTQYF | . | TRBV12-5 | . | TRBJ2-3
TGTGCCAGCAGTGAGGGATACAGCGTCGGCTACACCTTC | CASSEGYSVGYTF | few | TRBV25-1 | . | TRBJ1-2
TGTGCCAGCAGCTCCGGACAGGATCTACTGAGCGAGCAGTACTTC | CASSSGQDLLSEQYF | many | TRBV11-2 | TRBD1 | TRBJ2-7
TGTGCCAGCAGTTTCGGACAGGGGGCCTTCGAGCAGTACTTC | CASSFGQGAFEQYF | many | TRBV12-3/TRBV12-4 | TRBD1 | TRBJ2-7
TGTGCCAGCAGCTTAGTTCGGAACACTGAAGCTTTCTTT | CASSLVRNTEAFF | many | TRBV12-3/TRBV12-4 | . | TRBJ1-1
TGTGCCAGCAGTGACCGGACAGGGGGCGAGCAGTACTTC | CASSDRTGGEQYF | few | TRBV6-4 | TRBD1 | TRBJ2-7
TGTGCCAGCAGTCTATTCAGGACAGGGGCTGGGCCCCAGCATTTT | CASSLFRTGAGPQHF | many | TRBV12-3/TRBV12-4 | TRBD1 | TRBJ1-5
TGTGCCAGCAGAGAAACAGGACGGATGTATGGCTACACCTTC | CASRETGRMYGYTF | once | TRBV25-1 | . | TRBJ1-2
TGTGCCAGCAGCTATCTAGCGGGAACAGATACGCAGTATTTT | CASSYLAGTDTQYF | many | TRBV7-2 | TRBD2 | TRBJ2-3
TGTGCCAGTCCTCAGAGGCAACAGAACTTGTCGTACGAGCAGTACTTC | CASPQRQQNLSYEQYF | . | TRBV19 | . | TRBJ2-7
TGTGCCTCGGGGTTCAGGCCCTACGAGCAGTACTTC | CASGFRPYEQYF | . | TRBV2 | . | TRBJ2-7
TGCGCCAGCAGCCACGTACTAGCTATCTATGAGCAGTTCTTC | CASSHVLAIYEQFF | many | TRBV4-3 | . | TRBJ2-1
TGTGCCAGCGGGACCGTTAACACAGATACGCAGTATTTT | CASGTVNTDTQYF | . | TRBV6-1 | . | TRBJ2-3
TGCAGCGTTGAACTTAGGGGGTATCCATTCTACGAGCAGTACTTC | CSVELRGYPFYEQYF | . | TRBV29-1 | . | TRBJ2-7
TGTGCCAGTCACGAAGACAGGAGCTCCTACGAGCAGTACTTC | CASHEDRSSYEQYF | . | TRBV6-1 | . | TRBJ2-7
TGTGCCTGGAGTGTTGGGTATACGCAGTATTTT | CAWSVGYTQYF | many | TRBV30 | . | TRBJ2-3
TGCGCCAGCAGCAGGACAGATAACACTGAAGCTTTCTTT | CASSRTDNTEAFF | many | TRBV5-1 | . | TRBJ1-1
TGTGCCAGCAGGACAGGGTCAGCCTACGAGCAGTACTTC | CASRTGSAYEQYF | many | TRBV27 | TRBD1 | TRBJ2-7
TGTGCCACCAGCATCGATCTCCCAGCGGGAGTATTTCCTTACGAGCAGTACTTC | CATSIDLPAGVFPYEQYF | many | TRBV15 | TRBD2 | TRBJ2-7
TGTGCCAGCAGTGGAGCCAGGGCTCGTGAGTATAGCAATCAGCCCCAGCATTTT | CASSGARAREYSNQPQHF | . | TRBV6-4 | . | TRBJ1-5
TGTGCCAGCAGTTTTTCGGGCCCGGGGGAGACCCAGTACTTC | CASSFSGPGETQYF | many | TRBV12-3/TRBV12-4 | . | TRBJ2-5
TGTGCCAGCATTCGAAATGCCCCGGGACTAGCGGGAGGAGCAGATACGCAGTATTTT | CASIRNAPGLAGGADTQYF | many | TRBV6-1 | TRBD2 | TRBJ2-3
TGTGCCAGCAGCTTAGCGGTAGGGCGTTTAACTGAAGCTTTCTTT | CASSLAVGRLTEAFF | many | TRBV7-9 | . | TRBJ1-1
TGCGCCAGCAGCCAGGAACTAGCGGGGACCTACAATGAGCAGTTCTTC | CASSQELAGTYNEQFF | many | TRBV4-1 | TRBD2 | TRBJ2-1
TGTGCCAGCCTCGGGACTAGCGCCGAGAGCTCCTACAATGAGCAGTTCTTC | CASLGTSAESSYNEQFF | few | TRBV25-1 | TRBD2 | TRBJ2-1
TGCGCCAGCAGCCAGGGTGTACAGGGGGCGAACGAAAAACTGTTTTTT | CASSQGVQGANEKLFF | . | TRBV4-1 | TRBD1 | TRBJ1-4
TGTGCCAGCAGTTTAGTCCAGTACCCTATGAACACTGAAGCTTTCTTT | CASSLVQYPMNTEAFF | many | TRBV28 | . | TRBJ1-1
TGTGCCAGCAGCTTAGGACTAGCGGGACGGGCCTTCCACGAGCAGTACTTC | CASSLGLAGRAFHEQYF | many | TRBV11-2 | TRBD2 | TRBJ2-7
TGCGCCAGCAGCTGGGGTGTGAACACTGAAGCTTTCTTT | CASSWGVNTEAFF | . | TRBV5-1 | . | TRBJ1-1
TGTGCCAGCAGCCCTCCGTATTTT | CASSPPYF | few | TRBV7-2 | . | TRBJ2-3
TGTGCCAGCAGCTTGGGAGGGAGGTTCAATAATTCACCCCTCCACTTT | CASSLGGRFNNSPLHF | many | TRBV7-9 | . | TRBJ1-6
TGCGCCAGCAGCCAAGATCTCGGAACGGGACTAGCGGGAAGCACCGGGGAGCTGTTTTTT | CASSQDLGTGLAGSTGELFF | few | TRBV4-3 | TRBD2 | TRBJ2-2
TGTGCCAGCAATCACCGGCGAGGGGGAGCGCGGGGGAATGAGCAGTTCTTC | CASNHRRGGARGNEQFF | many | TRBV6-2/TRBV6-3 | . | TRBJ2-1